One and the same sample provided the 18 T cell receptor beta chains below, sequenced in a study of blood T cell repertoires in COVID-19. Sequenced by immunoSEQ multiplex PCR; TCRdb stores in-frame clones only, minus some. The profile covers about 86,000 clones, with 82% appearing a single time and more than 1% taken by the ten largest. What was sequenced was peripheral blood. All receptors come from a woman of 80 years or more with acute or convalescent COVID-19.

This rearrangement joins TRBV2 to TRBJ1-2; unclear D gene. In germline, CDR1 is SNHLY, CDR2 FYNNEI. The CDR3 spans 13 residues. The germline V and J ends were trimmed by 9 bases and 4 bases, with 15 bases remaining between them. CDR3 nucleotide sequence: TGTGCCAGAGGAAGGGAGGAGGGCTATGGCTACACCTTC. Its translation: CARGREEGYGYTF. The full variable domain, completed using reference TRBV2 and TRBJ1-2, is EPEVTQTPSHQVTQMGQEVILRCVPISNHLYFYWYRQILGQKVEFLVSFYNNEISEKSEIFDDQFSVERPDGSNFTLKIRSTKLEDSAMYFCARGREEGYGYTFGSGTRLTVV.

The chain is built from TRBV7-9 and TRBJ2-3; possibly TRBD1 for D (5 bases). Looked up from germline, CDR1 is SEHNR and CDR2 is FQNEAQ (reference sequence). This CDR3 region has 15 residues. The V end was cut by 0 bases, the J end by 3 bases, with 10 bases between. This CDR3 reads CASSLASPGTDTQYF. The DNA of the CDR3 is TGTGCCAGCAGCTTAGCTTCGCCAGGGACAGATACGCAGTATTTT.

This clone was seen more than once but under ten times. CDR3 in DNA: TGTGCCAGCAGCGTCTCTAGCGGGGGGGCCGGAGAGACCCAGTACTTC. This codes for CASSVSSGGAGETQYF. The chain is built from TRBV9 and TRBJ2-5; 12 bases are a match to TRBD2. The CDR3 totals 16 residues. From germline, CDR1 is SGDLS and CDR2 YYNGEE. The V and J ends lost 2 bases and 4 bases, in that order; junction bases with no gene match: 6.

The gene calls are TRBV28 and TRBJ1-5; D is uncertain. The CDR3 totals 14 residues. Germline V gives CDR1 MDHEN, CDR2 SYDVKM. V shed 7 bases and J shed 1 base, with 11 bases lying between them. The CDR3 protein is CASILGSSNQPQHF. The CDR3 DNA follows: TGTGCCAGCATTCTGGGGAGCAGCAATCAGCCCCAGCATTTT.

The chain combines TRBV6-5 with TRBJ2-1; 9 bases agree with TRBD1. With 6 bases clipped from V and 2 bases from J, the junction kept 5 bases outside the gene matches. Germline V gene lookup returns CDR1 MNHEY and CDR2 SVGAGI. The CDR3 is made up of 15 amino acids. CDR3 in DNA: TGTGCCAGCAGCCCCGGACAGGGGACCTACAATGAGCAGTTCTTC. Its translation is CASSPGQGTYNEQFF.

The CDR3 DNA is TGTGCCAGCAGCTTAGAAGGGACTAGCCTCTACAATGAGCAGTTCTTC. Residues: CASSLEGTSLYNEQFF. The chain recombines TRBV7-2 with TRBJ2-1; the match to TRBD2 covers 9 bases. The germline CDR1 and CDR2 sequences are SGHTA and FQGNSA. This CDR3 region has 16 residues. J gave up 3 bases and V 1 base, and 4 bases lay outside the gene matches.

CDR3 coding DNA: TGTGCCAGCAGAGCTTCCTACGAGCAGTACTTC. Translating gives CASRASYEQYF. The rearrangement links TRBV2 to TRBJ2-7; the D is unclear. Trimming cost V 6 bases and J 1 base, with 4 bases left between them. Germline V gene sequence: CDR1 SNHLY, CDR2 FYNNEI. The CDR3 is 11 residues long.

This clone has a single count. The chain is built from TRBV6-4 and TRBJ2-2; tentatively, D is TRBD1 (5 bases). The CDR3 spans 14 residues. Looked up from germline, CDR1 is MRHNA and CDR2 is SNTAGT. V dropped 5 bases and J dropped 5 bases, with 12 bases sitting between them. CDR3: CASSSDSSTGELFF. The CDR3 region has the DNA TGTGCCAGCAGTAGCGACAGCAGTACCGGGGAGCTGTTTTTT.

The table lists this clone with a count of one. J is TRBJ2-3 and V is TRBV9; 8 nucleotides agree with TRBD2. CDR1 is SGDLS and CDR2 is YYNGEE in the germline V gene. The V segment lost 4 bases and the J segment 5 bases; nucleotides outside the gene matches: 15. The length of the CDR3 is 17 residues. CDR3 nucleotide sequence: TGTGCCAGCAGCTCCACCCGTAGCGGGATGGCGAGAGATACGCAGTATTTT. The encoded protein is CASSSTRSGMARDTQYF.

This clone was picked up a small number of times. V is TRBV2 and J is TRBJ1-5, with 7 bases matching TRBD1. With V trimmed by 1 base and J by 8 bases, 5 bases remained unmatched. The CDR3 runs 14 residues. CDR1 and CDR2 from the germline V gene are SNHLY and FYNNEI. CDR3: CASSEDRGVEPQHF. CDR3 bases: TGTGCCAGCAGTGAAGACAGGGGCGTTGAGCCCCAGCATTTT. Full variable domain (rest looked up from reference TRBV2 and TRBJ1-5): EPEVTQTPSHQVTQMGQEVILRCVPISNHLYFYWYRQILGQKVEFLVSFYNNEISEKSEIFDDQFSVERPDGSNFTLKIRSTKLEDSAMYFCASSEDRGVEPQHFGDGTRLSIL.

The V and J genes are TRBV4-2 and TRBJ2-1; 8 bases fit TRBD2. With V trimmed by 1 base and J by 7 bases, 9 bases remained unmatched. CDR1 LGHNA and CDR2 YNFKEQ come from the germline V gene. The CDR3 is made up of 16 amino acids. CDR3 residues: CASSQAAEREWNEQFF. CDR3 in DNA: TGTGCCAGCAGCCAAGCCGCCGAGCGGGAGTGGAATGAGCAGTTCTTC.

As DNA, the CDR3 is TGCGCCAGCAGCCCCCGGACAGGGGGCTGGGACTTGTACGAGCAGTACTTC. Protein sequence: CASSPRTGGWDLYEQYF. This chain joins TRBV5-1 and TRBJ2-7; TRBD1 agrees at 11 bases. The germline V gene encodes CDR1 SGHRS and CDR2 YFSETQ. Trimming at V came to 4 bases and at J to 4 bases, leaving 13 bases not matched to a gene. CDR3 size: 17 residues. Complete variable domain (other parts from reference TRBV5-1 and TRBJ2-7): KAGVTQTPRYLIKTRGQQVTLSCSPISGHRSVSWYQQTPGQGLQFLFEYFSETQRNKGNFPGRFSGRQFSNSRSEMNVSTLELGDSALYLCASSPRTGGWDLYEQYFGPGTRLTVT.

The genes are TRBV9 and TRBJ1-2; the D is unclear. This CDR3 is built from 14 residues. Trimming took 4 bases from V and 2 from J, leaving 12 bases between them. CDR1 is SGDLS and CDR2 is YYNGEE in the germline V gene. Written as DNA, the CDR3 is TGTGCCAGCAGCTCCGGGGATTTCAACTATGGCTACACCTTC. Translation: CASSSGDFNYGYTF.

Notes on this clone: Mismatch with germline at one junction end may stem from a read error. The DNA for the CDR3 is TGTGCCAGCAGCGAAGGGGTGTATCGGAACTTC. This sequence encodes CASSEGVYRNF. V usage is TRBV11-2 and J usage is TRBJ2-7, with D perhaps TRBD1 (5 bases). The CDR3 spans 11 residues. CDR1 is SGHAT and CDR2 is FQNNGV in the germline V gene.

V and J are TRBV19 and TRBJ2-3; TRBD2 matches 12 bases. Trimming took 4 bases from V and 4 from J; bases not matched to a gene: 9. This CDR3 contains 17 residues. Per germline, CDR1 LNHDA and CDR2 SQIVND (reference sequence). The CDR3 protein is CASSRYRTSGMSDTQYF. The CDR3, as DNA: TGTGCCAGTAGTAGGTATAGGACTAGCGGGATGTCAGATACGCAGTATTTT.

In this sample, this clone turned up a few times. In DNA, the CDR3 is TGTGCCAGCAGTGAATCATCCAGGGTGGGCACTGAAGCTTTCTTT. Its translation: CASSESSRVGTEAFF. The chain links TRBV2 to TRBJ1-1; TRBD1 might be the D (5 bases). V lost 2 bases and J 4 bases, leaving 14 bases between the germline ends. The CDR3 loop spans 15 amino acids. CDR1 and CDR2 (germline): SNHLY, FYNNEI.

Within the sample, this clone is medium-sized. The rearrangement uses TRBV19 and TRBJ1-2; D unclear. This CDR3 spans 12 amino acids. Looked up from germline, CDR1 is LNHDA and CDR2 is SQIVND (reference sequence). Trimming cost V 10 bases and J 9 bases, with 18 bases left between them. This CDR3 is CATRSEVNSYTF. The CDR3 DNA reads as TGTGCCACGCGGAGCGAAGTTAATAGCTACACCTTC.

The chain uses TRBV11-3 and TRBJ2-5; possibly TRBD2 for D (6 bases). V lost 5 bases to trimming and J lost 1 base, with 11 bases between them. The CDR3 is 14 amino acids. Germline V CDR1 and CDR2: SGHNT, YENEEA. Written as DNA, the CDR3 is TGTGCCAGCAGCCCTAGGGAGGTCCAAGAGACCCAGTACTTC. Translated: CASSPREVQETQYF.